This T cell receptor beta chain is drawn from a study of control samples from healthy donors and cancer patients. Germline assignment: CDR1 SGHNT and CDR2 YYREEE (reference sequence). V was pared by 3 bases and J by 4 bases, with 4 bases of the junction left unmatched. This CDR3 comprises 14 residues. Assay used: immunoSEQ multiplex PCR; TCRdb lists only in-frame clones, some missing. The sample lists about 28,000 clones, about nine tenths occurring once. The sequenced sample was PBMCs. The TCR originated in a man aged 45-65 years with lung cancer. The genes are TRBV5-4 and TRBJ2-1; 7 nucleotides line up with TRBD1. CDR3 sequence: CASSSGQRYNEQFF. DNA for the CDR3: TGTGCCAGCAGCTCGGGACAGAGATACAATGAGCAGTTCTTC.